This paragraph reports one T cell receptor beta chain. Its antigen is unknown. Use of 60 Vbeta and 13 Jbeta primers characterized the PCR. Sequencing used immunoSEQ multiplex PCR; TCRdb keeps in-frame clones, though not all of them. The sample lists 150,000 to 200,000 clones; roughly 70% were seen once. V lost 3 bases to trimming and J lost 5 bases, with 17 bases between them. Germline values: CDR1 SGDLS, CDR2 YYNGEE. The CDR3 is made up of 15 amino acids. This sample is part of a study of cytomegalovirus exposure and HLA in healthy donors. Points from the study as a whole: For TCR beta chains, V- and J-gene trimming was later linked to a missense DCLRE1C variant. Immune exposure data for these donors was limited to CMV serostatus.

The receptor was isolated from a girl aged 10-17 years in good health and CMV-seronegative. Sequencing was carried out using PBMCs. The chain uses TRBV9 and TRBJ2-5; TRBD1 is a possible D gene (6 bases). CDR3 bases: TGTGCCAGCAGCGCGGACGGTCACAGGGTTGAGACCCAGTACTTC. Translated, it gives CASSADGHRVETQYF.